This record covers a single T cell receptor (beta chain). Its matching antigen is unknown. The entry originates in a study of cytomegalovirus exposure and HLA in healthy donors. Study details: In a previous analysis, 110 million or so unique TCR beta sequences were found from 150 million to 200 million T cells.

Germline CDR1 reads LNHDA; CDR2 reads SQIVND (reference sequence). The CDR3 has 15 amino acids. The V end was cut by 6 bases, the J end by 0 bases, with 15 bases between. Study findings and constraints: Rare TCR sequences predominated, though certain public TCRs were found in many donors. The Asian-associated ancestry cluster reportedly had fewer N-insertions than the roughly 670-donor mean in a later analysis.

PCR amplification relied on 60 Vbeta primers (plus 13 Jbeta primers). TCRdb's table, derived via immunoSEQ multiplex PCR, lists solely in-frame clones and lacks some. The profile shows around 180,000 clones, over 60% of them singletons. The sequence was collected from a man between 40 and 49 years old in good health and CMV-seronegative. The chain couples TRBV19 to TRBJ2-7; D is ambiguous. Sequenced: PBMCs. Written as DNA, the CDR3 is TGTGCCAGTAGCCTTCCCGGTCAACCCTCCTACGAGCAGTACTTC. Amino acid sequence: CASSLPGQPSYEQYF.